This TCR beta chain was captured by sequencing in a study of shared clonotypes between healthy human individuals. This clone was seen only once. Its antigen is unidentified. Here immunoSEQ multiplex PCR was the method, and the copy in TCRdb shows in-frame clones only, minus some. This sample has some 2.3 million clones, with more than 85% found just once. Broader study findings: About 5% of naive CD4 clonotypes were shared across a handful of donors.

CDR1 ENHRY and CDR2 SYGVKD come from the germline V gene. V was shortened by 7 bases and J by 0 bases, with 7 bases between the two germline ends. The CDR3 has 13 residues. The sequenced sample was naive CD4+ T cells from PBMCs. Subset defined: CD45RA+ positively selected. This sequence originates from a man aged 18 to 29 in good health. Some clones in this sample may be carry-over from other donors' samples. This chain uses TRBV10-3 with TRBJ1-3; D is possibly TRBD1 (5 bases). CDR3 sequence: CAIKGTSGNTIYF. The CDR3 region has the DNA TGTGCCATCAAAGGGACCTCTGGAAACACCATATATTTT.